This T cell receptor beta chain was recorded in a study of OX40 agonist ivuxolimab in advanced cancers. For the study at large: With ivuxolimab, an agonistic anti-OX40 (CD134) antibody, patients were treated.

This clone was recorded a few times. TCRdb's table, derived via immunoSEQ multiplex PCR, lists solely in-frame clones and lacks some. The sample has around 100,000 clones, 80% to 90% seen once. In germline, CDR1 is LNHDA, CDR2 SQIVND (reference sequence). CDR3 length: 17 amino acids. V dropped 4 bases and J dropped 1; count of bases not matched to a gene: 5. The V gene is TRBV19, the J gene TRBJ2-1; TRBD2 aligns across 12 bases. This receptor was obtained from an adult with an advanced solid tumor such as melanoma, head and neck, liver or kidney cancer. The sequencing here drew on CD4+ or CD8+ T cells sorted from blood, taken in a trial of the OX40 agonist ivuxolimab. The CDR3 sequence is CASSRLAGGESYNEQFF. In DNA, the CDR3 is TGTGCCAGTAGTAGGCTAGCGGGAGGGGAATCCTACAATGAGCAGTTCTTC.